Below are 6 T cell receptor beta chains sequenced from a single sample in a study of CD8 T cells in ankylosing spondylitis (dated by TCRdb to between 2016 and 2019). The library was built by means of 5' RACE. Sequencing relied on an Illumina HiSeq 2500. Using fastp at Q25 and MiXCR, TCRdb reprocessed the public reads and kept productive beta chains. A single entry per CDR3 protein holds the most common genes and DNA from its merged rows. This sample comprises about 340,000 distinct CDR3 sequences, roughly 20% of them detected only once. Approximately 14% of the sample is taken by the ten largest. Sequenced sample: blood, either unsorted or a sorted T cell fraction (not recorded which). These receptors all come from a male donor with ankylosing spondylitis or in good health (not recorded which).

This clonotype showed up just a few times. The V call is TRBV7-9, the J call TRBJ1-1; TRBD1 might be the D (5 bases). The CDR3 totals 14 residues. CDR1 and CDR2 (germline): SEHNR, FQNEAQ (reference sequence). Between the trimmed V and J ends, which lost 1 base and 6 bases, there was a span of 12 bases. CDR3 DNA sequence: TGTGCCAGCAGCTTAGTAACAGGCGTCGCTGAAGCTTTCTTT. It encodes CASSLVTGVAEAFF.

The CDR3 here is CASSQAGGYNEQFF. The CDR3 DNA is TGCGCCAGCAGCCAGGCGGGGGGGTACAATGAGCAGTTCTTC. The rearrangement uses TRBV4-1 and TRBJ2-1; 9 nucleotides agree with TRBD2. The CDR3 is made up of 14 amino acids. Trimming removed 3 bases from V and 4 bases from J; junction bases left unmatched: 1. Looked up from germline, CDR1 is MGHRA and CDR2 is YSYEKL.

The chain recombines TRBV11-2 with TRBJ2-3; maybe TRBD2 (7 bases). V shed 5 bases and J shed 6 bases, with 15 bases lying between them. Germline loops: CDR1 SGHAT, CDR2 FQNNGV. The CDR3 spans 14 residues. The CDR3 nucleotides are TGTGCCAGCAGCCGTCCGGGGGGCCAGGATACGCAGTATTTT. It is translated as CASSRPGGQDTQYF.

The chain uses TRBV7-6 and TRBJ2-1; no definite D call. Germline V gives CDR1 SGHVS, CDR2 FNYEAQ. CDR3 length: 13 amino acids. The ends were cut back, 4 bases at V and 7 bases at J, with 11 bases in the middle. CDR3 nucleotide sequence: TGTGCCAGCAGCTGGGGTGTCGGAAATGAGCAGTTCTTC. This gives the protein CASSWGVGNEQFF.

The sample holds a few counts of this clonotype. The chain combines TRBV7-2 with TRBJ2-3; 9 bases fit TRBD2. Germline V gene data show CDR1 as SGHTA and CDR2 as FQGNSA. Germline trimming cut 8 bases from V and 2 bases from J; bases unmatched to any gene: 5. CDR3 length equals 14 residues. The CDR3 loop reads CASVPSGNTDTQYF. The CDR3, as DNA: TGTGCCAGCGTCCCTAGCGGGAACACAGATACGCAGTATTTT.

This clonotype has a handful of counts. The V call is TRBV7-8, the J call TRBJ2-2, with D possibly matching TRBD2 (6 bases). This CDR3 contains 15 residues. Germline V gives CDR1 SGHVS, CDR2 FQNEAQ. Trimming stripped 1 base from V and 8 bases from J, with 14 bases between. The CDR3 protein is CASSLVHAGLGELFF. CDR3 sequence (DNA): TGTGCCAGCAGCTTAGTTCACGCGGGGCTAGGGGAGCTGTTTTTT.